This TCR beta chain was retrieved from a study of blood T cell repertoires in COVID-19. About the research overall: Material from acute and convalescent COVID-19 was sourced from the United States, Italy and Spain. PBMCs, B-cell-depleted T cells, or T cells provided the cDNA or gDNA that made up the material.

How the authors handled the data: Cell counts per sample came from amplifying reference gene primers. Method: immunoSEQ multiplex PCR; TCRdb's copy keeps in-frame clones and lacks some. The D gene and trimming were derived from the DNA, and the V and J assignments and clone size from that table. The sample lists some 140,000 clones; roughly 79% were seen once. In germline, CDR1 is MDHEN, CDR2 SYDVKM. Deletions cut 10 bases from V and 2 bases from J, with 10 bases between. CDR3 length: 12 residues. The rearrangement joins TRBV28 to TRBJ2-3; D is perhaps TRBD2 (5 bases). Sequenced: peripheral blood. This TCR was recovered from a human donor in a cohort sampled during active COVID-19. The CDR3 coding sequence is TGTGCCACTCGGGGAGACACAGATACGCAGTATTTT. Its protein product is CATRGDTDTQYF.